The entry below describes one T cell receptor (beta chain). The target antigen is unknown. This record belongs to a study of cytomegalovirus exposure and HLA in healthy donors. Study-level points and caveats: According to the study, 160 or so TCR beta chains were cytomegalovirus-associated. In the roughly 130 validation repertoires, a later analysis found that first-cohort TCR clusters tended to co-occur.

The table came from immunoSEQ multiplex PCR; TCRdb's copy has only in-frame clones and leaves some out. The data contain roughly 220,000 clones, 75% to 95% of them seen just once; the ten biggest clones take up more than 0.85%. The donors were part of the validation cohort of more than 90 subjects. That cohort was separate from the first cohort, which comprised fewer than 800 subjects. Looked up from germline, CDR1 is SGHDT and CDR2 is YYEEEE. This CDR3 has 16 amino acids. The J segment lost 4 bases and the V segment lost 3 bases, leaving 8 bases of the junction unmatched. The V gene is TRBV5-6, the J gene TRBJ1-1; 11 nucleotides agree with TRBD1. The sequenced sample was PBMCs. This sequence was found in a woman under 30 in good health and CMV-seronegative. CDR3 in DNA: TGTGCCAGCAGCTCCGGGACAGGGGGGTTTGCCACTGAAGCTTTCTTT. It yields the protein CASSSGTGGFATEAFF.